Listed below are T cell receptor beta chains from one sample, sequenced in a study of blood T cell repertoires in COVID-19. The repertoire was sequenced with immunoSEQ multiplex PCR; TCRdb's copy has only in-frame clones and lacks some. This table holds roughly 230,000 clones, 65% to 85% found once. The source material was PBMCs or T cells enriched from blood (not recorded which). The receptors originated from a man aged 50-60 years who had recovered from COVID-19. The CDR3 runs from the conserved cysteine through the conserved F or W. A D gene is named only where the DNA matches it firmly. Size values are once, few and many counts, or a class for expanded clones, and some rows have none.

length,J,size,V,D,CDR3,DNA
19,TRBJ1-4,-,TRBV2,TRBD1,CASSFFPGTGPSRGEKLFF,TGTGCCAGCAGTTTTTTTCCCGGGACAGGGCCTTCCCGGGGTGAAAAACTGTTTTTT
14,TRBJ2-1,-,TRBV14,TRBD2,CASSQETSGSRLFF,TGTGCCAGCAGCCAAGAGACTAGCGGGAGCCGGCTGTTCTTC
15,TRBJ2-7,few,TRBV11-3,TRBD2,CASGIAGGGGYEQYF,TGTGCCAGCGGGATAGCGGGAGGGGGTGGCTACGAGCAGTACTTC
11,TRBJ1-5,-,TRBV20-1,-,CSARAGQPQHF,TGCAGTGCTAGGGCAGGCCAGCCCCAGCATTTT
17,TRBJ1-3,-,TRBV18,-,CASSPPSTRHAGNTIYF,TGTGCCAGCTCACCACCGTCTACTCGACATGCTGGAAACACCATATATTTT
15,TRBJ1-1,-,TRBV10-3,TRBD1,CAISSDRDGVAEAFF,TGTGCCATCAGTTCTGACAGGGACGGGGTCGCTGAAGCTTTCTTT
14,TRBJ1-6,-,TRBV7-8,TRBD1,CASSAGTGDSPLHF,TGTGCCAGCAGCGCCGGGACAGGGGATTCACCCCTCCACTTT
16,TRBJ2-7,-,TRBV21-1,-,CASMRRGGRGQDEQYF,TGTGCCAGCATGAGAAGAGGGGGCAGGGGGCAAGACGAGCAGTACTTC
16,TRBJ2-5,-,TRBV2,TRBD2,CASISASGGDRETQYF,TGTGCCAGCATTTCAGCTAGCGGGGGGGACCGCGAGACCCAGTACTTC
15,TRBJ1-5,-,TRBV28,-,CASSLSAGSNQPQHF,TGTGCCAGCAGTTTAAGCGCGGGCAGCAATCAGCCCCAGCATTTT
14,TRBJ1-1,-,TRBV5-1,-,CASSLQGWNTEAFF,TGCGCCAGCAGCTTGCAGGGCTGGAACACTGAAGCTTTCTTT
15,TRBJ2-1,-,TRBV6-4,-,CASSRSTGVRNEQFF,TGTGCCAGCAGTCGATCGACAGGCGTTCGCAATGAGCAGTTCTTC
17,TRBJ2-1,-,TRBV28,TRBD2,CASSFQLAGPTYNEQFF,TGTGCCAGCAGTTTCCAACTAGCGGGACCCACCTACAATGAGCAGTTCTTC
14,TRBJ2-7,-,TRBV27,-,CASSLGGSLYEQYF,TGTGCCAGCAGCCTGGGGGGTTCCCTCTACGAGCAGTACTTC
14,TRBJ2-6,-,TRBV6-5,-,CASRRSSGANVLTF,TGTGCCAGCAGACGGAGCTCTGGGGCCAACGTCCTGACTTTC
14,TRBJ1-4,-,TRBV5-1,-,CASSSTGGREKLFF,TGCGCCAGCAGCTCGACAGGCGGGCGTGAAAAACTGTTTTTT
16,TRBJ1-4,-,TRBV6-2/TRBV6-3,-,CASSYRGGATNEKLFF,TGTGCCAGCAGTTATCGGGGGGGCGCGACTAATGAAAAACTGTTTTTT
14,TRBJ1-5,-,TRBV5-6,TRBD1,CASSITGGDQPQHF,TGTGCCAGCAGCATAACAGGGGGCGACCAGCCCCAGCATTTT
17,TRBJ1-3,-,TRBV7-9,TRBD1,CASSSGTGGNSGNTIYF,TGTGCCAGCAGCTCCGGGACAGGGGGTAACTCTGGAAACACCATATATTTT
16,TRBJ2-5,-,TRBV29-1,TRBD2,CSVGGLAGELQETQYF,TGCAGCGTTGGGGGGCTAGCGGGAGAGCTCCAAGAGACCCAGTACTTC
15,TRBJ1-4,-,TRBV5-1,-,CASSPGDRRIEKLFF,TGCGCCAGCAGCCCGGGGGATCGGCGAATTGAAAAACTGTTTTTT
16,TRBJ2-2,-,TRBV7-9,TRBD1,CASSSPGQGYTGELFF,TGTGCCAGCAGCTCCCCGGGACAGGGCTATACCGGGGAGCTGTTTTTT
12,TRBJ2-5,once,TRBV19,-,CASNQDSKTQYF,TGTGCCAGTAATCAAGACAGTAAGACCCAGTACTTC
14,TRBJ2-7,-,TRBV10-3,-,CAISEVGGPDEQYF,TGTGCCATCAGTGAAGTGGGGGGGCCGGACGAGCAGTACTTC
15,TRBJ2-5,-,TRBV7-6,TRBD2,CASSLRVAGGTPQYF,TGTGCCAGCAGCTTACGGGTAGCGGGGGGAACCCCCCAGTACTTC
17,TRBJ1-1,-,TRBV9,TRBD1,CASSPGQVGSRNTEAFF,TGTGCCAGCAGCCCTGGACAGGTCGGATCGAGGAACACTGAAGCTTTCTTT
15,TRBJ1-5,few,TRBV6-2/TRBV6-3,-,CASSLLTFSNQPQHF,TGTGCCAGCAGCCTATTAACATTTAGCAATCAGCCCCAGCATTTT
16,TRBJ2-2,-,TRBV9,TRBD1,CASSFTDRSLGGELFF,TGTGCCAGCAGCTTTACGGACAGGTCCCTTGGCGGGGAGCTGTTTTTT
13,TRBJ1-3,few,TRBV5-1,-,CASSLAGPDTIYF,TGCGCCAGCAGCTTGGCAGGTCCCGACACCATATATTTT
14,TRBJ1-1,-,TRBV19,-,CASSTVVWGAEAFF,TGTGCCAGTAGTACAGTAGTATGGGGGGCTGAAGCTTTCTTT
14,TRBJ2-7,-,TRBV5-6,TRBD1,CASSWGQGNYEQYF,TGTGCCAGCAGCTGGGGACAGGGGAACTACGAGCAGTACTTC
14,TRBJ1-2,-,TRBV7-6,-,CASSSLGGGNGYTF,TGTGCCAGCAGTTCCCTGGGGGGGGGAAATGGCTACACCTTC
15,TRBJ1-5,-,TRBV7-6,TRBD1,CASSLVTGGDQPQHF,TGTGCCAGCAGCTTGGTTACAGGGGGCGATCAGCCCCAGCATTTT
16,TRBJ2-2,-,TRBV19,TRBD1,CASSITGATRTGELFF,TGTGCCAGTAGTATCACAGGGGCCACCAGGACCGGGGAGCTGTTTTTT
14,TRBJ1-6,-,TRBV7-2,-,CASSLIGYNSPLHF,TGTGCCAGCAGCTTAATCGGGTATAATTCACCCCTCCACTTT
15,TRBJ1-1,-,TRBV7-6,TRBD1,CASSDAQGLRTEAFF,TGTGCCAGCAGCGACGCACAGGGGTTGAGGACTGAAGCTTTCTTT
14,TRBJ2-7,-,TRBV28,TRBD1,CASRGTGGLYEQYF,TGTGCCAGCAGGGGGACAGGGGGGCTCTACGAGCAGTACTTC
13,TRBJ2-5,-,TRBV10-3,TRBD2,CAIRGMGGETQYF,TGTGCCATCAGGGGGATGGGGGGGGAGACCCAGTACTTC
16,TRBJ2-2,-,TRBV15,TRBD2,CATSRAGGANTGELFF,TGTGCCACCAGCAGAGCGGGAGGGGCGAACACCGGGGAGCTGTTTTTT
14,TRBJ1-2,-,TRBV9,-,CASSVEWGGYGYTF,TGTGCCAGCAGCGTAGAGTGGGGAGGTTATGGCTACACCTTC
15,TRBJ1-1,-,TRBV5-4,-,CASNFAGGRGTEAFF,TGTGCCAGCAATTTTGCGGGGGGGCGCGGGACTGAAGCTTTCTTT
15,TRBJ1-3,once,TRBV5-1,-,CASSYSGISGNTIYF,TGCGCCAGCAGCTACAGCGGAATCTCTGGAAACACCATATATTTT
16,TRBJ1-4,-,TRBV19,-,CASSILTGNANEKLFF,TGTGCCAGTAGTATATTGACGGGAAACGCTAATGAAAAACTGTTTTTT
16,TRBJ2-1,-,TRBV3-1/TRBV3-2,-,CASSQAGGGGYNEQFF,TGTGCCAGCAGCCAAGCCGGAGGGGGGGGGTACAATGAGCAGTTCTTC
16,TRBJ1-2,-,TRBV6-2/TRBV6-3,TRBD1,CASSTRGTGALLGYTF,TGTGCCAGCAGCACTCGAGGGACAGGGGCCCTCCTCGGCTACACCTTC
17,TRBJ1-1,-,TRBV10-2,-,CASSDSPWGGLFTEAFF,TGCGCCAGCAGTGACTCCCCCTGGGGGGGATTGTTTACTGAAGCTTTCTTT
15,TRBJ2-7,-,TRBV7-7,TRBD1,CASSLQPGQLYEQYF,TGTGCTAGCAGTCTACAGCCGGGACAGCTCTACGAGCAGTACTTC
11,TRBJ1-2,-,TRBV6-5,TRBD1,CAVQGNYGYTF,TGTGCCGTACAGGGGAACTATGGCTACACCTTC
14,TRBJ1-2,-,TRBV30,TRBD1,CACEPGQGIYGYTF,TGTGCCTGTGAGCCGGGACAGGGTATCTATGGCTACACCTTC
13,TRBJ1-3,few,TRBV29-1,-,CSGTGSSGNTIYF,TGCAGCGGTACCGGGAGCTCTGGAAACACCATATATTTT
14,TRBJ1-1,-,TRBV6-5,TRBD1,CASRVTGRNTEAFF,TGTGCCAGCAGGGTGACAGGGCGGAACACTGAAGCTTTCTTT